Detailed here is one T cell receptor beta chain. CDR3 size: 14 residues. CDR1 MGHRA and CDR2 YSYEKL come from the germline V gene. After removal of 4 bases from V and 6 bases from J, the junction contained 7 bases not matched to a gene. Generated by immunoSEQ multiplex PCR, the TCRdb table keeps only in-frame clones and is missing some. The table lists around 200,000 clones, about 86% of them singletons. This entry comes from a study of blood T cell repertoires in COVID-19. This sequence joins TRBV4-1 and TRBJ2-7, with TRBD1 identical over 9 bases. The clonotype comes from a man between 60 and 75 years old who had recovered from COVID-19. Source material: peripheral blood. The CDR3 spells CASSPGQGNGEQYF. The DNA for the CDR3 is TGCGCCAGCAGCCCAGGACAGGGGAATGGCGAGCAGTACTTC.